There are many counts of the clone carrying this T cell receptor (beta chain). The data were obtained in a study of spatial heterogeneity in lung cancer. Trimming stripped 3 bases from V and 6 bases from J, with 13 bases between. The germline gives CDR1 SGHRS, CDR2 YFSETQ. The CDR3 length is 14 residues. TCRdb re-derived calls from the 5' RACE reads in MiXCR, one entry per CDR3 protein. The data show thousands of distinct CDR3 sequences, with roughly 13% seen just once and around 57% held by the top ten. Noted time point: sample taken at primary tumor resection. Researchers sequenced whole RNA taken from tumor, nontumor lung or frozen PBMC without sorting. The cohort: 70 to 85 early-stage, untreated non-small cell lung cancer patients.

This specimen consisted of PBMCs, obtained at surgery. The genes are TRBV5-1 and TRBJ2-1; no definite D call. The sequence was collected from a male donor with early-stage non-small cell lung cancer. CDR3 sequence reads: CASSSSASSNEQFF. The DNA for the CDR3 is TGCGCCAGCAGCTCCTCCGCCTCTAGCAATGAGCAGTTCTTC.